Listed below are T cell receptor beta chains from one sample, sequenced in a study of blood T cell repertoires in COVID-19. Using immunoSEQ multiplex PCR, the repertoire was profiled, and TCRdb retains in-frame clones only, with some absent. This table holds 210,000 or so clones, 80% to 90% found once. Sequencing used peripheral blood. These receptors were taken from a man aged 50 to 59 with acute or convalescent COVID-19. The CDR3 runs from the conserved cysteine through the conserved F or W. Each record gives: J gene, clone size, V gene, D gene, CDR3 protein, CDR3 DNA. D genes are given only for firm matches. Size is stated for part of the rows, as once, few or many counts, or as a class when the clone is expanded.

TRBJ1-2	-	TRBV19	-	CASSSPGGPNYGYTF	TGTGCCAGTAGTAGCCCCGGGGGGCCTAACTATGGCTACACCTTC
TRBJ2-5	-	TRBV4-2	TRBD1	CASSQDGGDRGLEETQYF	TGTGCCAGCAGCCAAGATGGTGGGGACAGGGGGCTTGAAGAGACCCAGTACTTC
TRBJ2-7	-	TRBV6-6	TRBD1	CASSAGTGAYEQYF	TGTGCCAGCAGCGCCGGGACAGGGGCCTACGAGCAGTACTTC
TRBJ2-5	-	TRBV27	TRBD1	CASSSRDRGPETQYF	TGTGCCAGCAGTTCCCGGGACAGGGGGCCAGAGACCCAGTACTTC
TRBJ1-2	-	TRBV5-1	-	CASSLSRDNYGYTF	TGCGCCAGCAGTCTTTCCAGGGATAACTATGGCTACACCTTC
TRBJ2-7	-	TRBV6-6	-	CASRSGGDKYEQYF	TGTGCCAGCAGATCCGGCGGGGATAAATACGAGCAGTACTTC
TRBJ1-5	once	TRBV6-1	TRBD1	CASSGLGTVSNQPQHF	TGTGCCAGCAGTGGGCTCGGGACAGTTAGCAATCAGCCCCAGCATTTT
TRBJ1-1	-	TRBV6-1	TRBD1	CASSDRGQGNTEAFF	TGTGCCAGCAGTGATCGGGGACAGGGGAACACTGAAGCTTTCTTT
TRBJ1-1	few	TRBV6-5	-	CASSRTARANTEAFF	TGTGCCAGCAGCCGGACAGCGAGAGCGAACACTGAAGCTTTCTTT
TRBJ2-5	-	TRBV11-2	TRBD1	CASSSTPGQGGTQYF	TGTGCCAGCAGCTCGACACCGGGACAGGGTGGGACCCAGTACTTC
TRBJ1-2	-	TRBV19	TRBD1	CAGSRRDREGGYTF	TGTGCCGGATCACGGCGGGACAGGGAGGGTGGCTACACCTTC
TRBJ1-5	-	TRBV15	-	CATSRSDSSNQPQHF	TGTGCCACCAGCAGGTCGGACAGTAGCAATCAGCCCCAGCATTTT
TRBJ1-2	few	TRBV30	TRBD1	CAWRTGVSGYTF	TGTGCCTGGCGTACAGGGGTAAGTGGCTACACCTTC
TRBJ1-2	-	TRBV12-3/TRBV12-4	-	CASSLGHGYTF	TGTGCCAGCAGTTTGGGGCATGGCTACACCTTC
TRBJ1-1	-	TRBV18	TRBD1	CASSPKQGFRNTEAFF	TGTGCCAGCTCACCGAAACAGGGGTTTCGGAACACTGAAGCTTTCTTT
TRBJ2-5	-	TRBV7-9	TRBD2	CASSTTSRETQYF	TGTGCCAGCAGCACGACTAGCAGGGAGACCCAGTACTTC
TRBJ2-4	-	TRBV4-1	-	CASSQGPLGRTLNIQYF	TGCGCCAGCAGCCAAGGTCCCTTGGGCAGGACTTTGAACATTCAGTACTTC
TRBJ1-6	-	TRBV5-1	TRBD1	CASSLGRTGQRSPLHF	TGCGCCAGCAGCTTGGGGCGGACAGGACAGCGTTCACCCCTCCACTTT
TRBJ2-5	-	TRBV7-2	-	CASSLAWKSWDMSQETQYF	TGTGCCAGCAGCTTAGCTTGGAAATCCTGGGACATGAGTCAGGAGACCCAGTACTTC
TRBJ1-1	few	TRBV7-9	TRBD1	CASSQGQGADTEAFF	TGTGCCAGCAGCCAAGGACAGGGGGCGGACACTGAAGCTTTCTTT
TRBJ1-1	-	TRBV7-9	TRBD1	CASSLTDRGPRNQAFF	TGTGCCAGCAGCTTGACCGACAGGGGCCCTCGTAATCAAGCTTTCTTT
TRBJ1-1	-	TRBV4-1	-	CASSQDMGGSTEAFF	TGCGCCAGCAGCCAAGATATGGGGGGTAGCACTGAAGCTTTCTTT
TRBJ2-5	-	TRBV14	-	CASSQDHGQIQVTQYF	TGTGCCAGCAGCCAAGATCACGGACAAATCCAAGTGACCCAGTACTTC
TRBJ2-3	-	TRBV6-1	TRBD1	CASSVLTGANTDTQYF	TGTGCCAGCAGTGTCCTGACAGGGGCGAACACAGATACGCAGTATTTT
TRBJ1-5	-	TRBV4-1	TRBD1	CASSQEDRSNQPQHF	TGCGCCAGCAGCCAGGAGGACAGGAGCAATCAGCCCCAGCATTTT
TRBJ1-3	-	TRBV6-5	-	CASQPQGSSGNTIYF	TGTGCCAGCCAACCCCAGGGGTCCTCTGGAAACACCATATATTTT
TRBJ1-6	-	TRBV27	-	CASSRIQGNNSPLHF	TGTGCCAGCAGCCGCATACAGGGAAATAATTCACCCCTCCACTTT
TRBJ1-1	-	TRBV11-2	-	CASSPPGQYTEAFF	TGTGCCAGCAGCCCCCCCGGACAGTACACTGAAGCTTTCTTT
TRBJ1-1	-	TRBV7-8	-	CASSLGRRLVNTEAFF	TGTGCCAGCAGCTTAGGTAGGAGATTAGTGAACACTGAAGCTTTCTTT
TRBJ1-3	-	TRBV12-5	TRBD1	CASGLDSRGGNTIYF	TGTGCTAGTGGTTTGGACTCCAGGGGGGGAAACACCATATATTTT
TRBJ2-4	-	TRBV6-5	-	CASRPGGAKNIQYF	TGTGCCAGCAGGCCCGGAGGGGCCAAAAACATTCAGTACTTC
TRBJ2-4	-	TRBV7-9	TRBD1	CASSQTGGKNIQYF	TGTGCCAGCAGCCAAACAGGGGGCAAAAACATTCAGTACTTC
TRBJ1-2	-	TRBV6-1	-	CASSEQPQGYGYTF	TGTGCCAGCAGTGAACAGCCCCAGGGGTATGGCTACACCTTC
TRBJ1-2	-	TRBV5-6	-	CASSLNTVTASGSGYTF	TGTGCCAGCAGCTTAAACACAGTGACAGCCTCCGGGAGTGGCTACACCTTC
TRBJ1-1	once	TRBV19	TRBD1	CASSTRRTGGTEAFF	TGTGCCAGTAGTACCCGAAGGACAGGGGGCACTGAAGCTTTCTTT
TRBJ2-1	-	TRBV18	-	CASSQEPPGLLLNEQFF	TGTGCCAGCTCACAGGAACCACCGGGACTCCTCCTCAATGAGCAGTTCTTC
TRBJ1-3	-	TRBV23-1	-	CASSPGPNPESGNTIYF	TGCGCCAGCAGTCCTGGGCCGAACCCAGAATCTGGAAACACCATATATTTT
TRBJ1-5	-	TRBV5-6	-	CASSAGLVGNQPQHF	TGTGCCAGCAGCGCGGGCCTGGTAGGCAATCAGCCCCAGCATTTT
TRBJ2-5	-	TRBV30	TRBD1	CAWVTGERETQYF	TGTGCCTGGGTGACAGGGGAGAGGGAGACCCAGTACTTC
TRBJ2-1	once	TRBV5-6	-	CASSLVSNEQFF	TGTGCCAGCAGCTTGGTCTCCAATGAGCAGTTCTTC
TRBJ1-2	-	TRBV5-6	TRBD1	CASSPPGQSYGYTF	TGTGCCAGCAGCCCCCCGGGACAGAGCTATGGCTACACCTTC
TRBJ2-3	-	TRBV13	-	CASSPEGSHRVTDTQYF	TGTGCCAGCAGCCCAGAGGGCAGCCACCGGGTCACAGATACGCAGTATTTT
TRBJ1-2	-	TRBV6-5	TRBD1	CVTLQEGGVSGYTF	TGTGTTACCCTCCAGGAAGGGGGCGTGAGTGGCTACACCTTC
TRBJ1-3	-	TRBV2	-	CASSLRRNTIYF	TGTGCCAGCAGTCTCCGTCGAAACACCATATATTTT
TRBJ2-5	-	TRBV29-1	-	CSVGEETQYF	TGCAGCGTTGGCGAAGAGACCCAGTACTTC
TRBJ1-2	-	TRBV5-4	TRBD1	CASSPGQGLIYGYTF	TGTGCCAGCAGCCCGGGACAGGGTTTGATCTATGGCTACACCTTC
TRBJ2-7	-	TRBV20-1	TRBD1	CSASSGGRQYF	TGCAGTGCTAGCTCAGGGGGCAGGCAGTACTTC
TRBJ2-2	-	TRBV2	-	CASSEITNTGELFF	TGTGCCAGCAGTGAAATCACGAACACCGGGGAGCTGTTTTTT
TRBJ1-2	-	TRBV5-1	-	CASWGQGSYGYTF	TGCGCCAGCTGGGGGCAGGGGAGTTATGGCTACACCTTC
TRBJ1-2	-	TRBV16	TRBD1	CASSQIRDRANYGYTF	TGTGCCAGCAGCCAAATAAGGGACAGAGCTAACTATGGCTACACCTTC
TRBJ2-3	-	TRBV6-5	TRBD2	CASSYGVAGTTDTQYF	TGTGCCAGCAGTTACGGGGTAGCGGGAACGACAGATACGCAGTATTTT
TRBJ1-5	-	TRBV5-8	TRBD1	CASSAGTGVSNQPQHF	TGTGCCAGCAGCGCCGGGACAGGGGTGAGCAATCAGCCCCAGCATTTT
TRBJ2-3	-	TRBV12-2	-	CASRLDPSGGADTQYF	TGTGCAAGTCGCTTAGACCCTAGCGGGGGGGCAGATACGCAGTATTTT
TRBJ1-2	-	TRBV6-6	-	CASSQTSPGYTF	TGTGCCAGCAGCCAAACTTCGCCTGGCTACACCTTC